This T cell receptor beta chain was captured in a study of blood T cells in healthy people across ages. This clonotype showed up just a few times. The CDR3 spans 16 residues. Trimming removed 5 bases from V and 1 base from J, with 17 bases in between. With a J-beta primer mix and a sample-barcoded 5' primer, a second PCR ran about 7 to 11 cycles. Using its own MiXCR run on the 5' RACE reads, TCRdb lists one record per CDR3 protein. The sample holds around 1,800,000 distinct CDR3 sequences, around 40% seen once. The origin of this receptor is a human donor in good health. Sequencing input: blood. This chain joins TRBV12-3 or TRBV12-4 and TRBJ1-2, with no clear D. Written as DNA, the CDR3 is TGTGCCAGCAGTAGAAATACACTGGGTATTAACTATGGCTACACCTTC. Protein sequence: CASSRNTLGINYGYTF.